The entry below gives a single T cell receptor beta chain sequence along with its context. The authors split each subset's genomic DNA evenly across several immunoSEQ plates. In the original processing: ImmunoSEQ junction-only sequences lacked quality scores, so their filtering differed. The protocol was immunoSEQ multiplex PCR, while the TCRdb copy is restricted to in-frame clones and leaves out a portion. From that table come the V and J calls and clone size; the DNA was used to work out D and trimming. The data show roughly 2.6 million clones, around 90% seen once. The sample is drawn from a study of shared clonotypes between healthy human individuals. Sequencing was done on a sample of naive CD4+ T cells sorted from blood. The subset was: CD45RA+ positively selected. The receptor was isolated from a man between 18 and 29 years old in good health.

The CDR3 region has the DNA TGTGCCAGCAGTGCGGGACAGGGGGCGACCTATAATTCACCCCTCCACTTT. It encodes CASSAGQGATYNSPLHF. The V and J genes are TRBV25-1 and TRBJ1-6; 12 bases map to TRBD1. The CDR3 spans 17 residues. V shed 4 bases and J 2 bases; nucleotides not matched to a gene: 3. CDR1 is MGHDK, CDR2 SYGVNS, per germline.